Following are 18 T cell receptor beta chains from one sample sequenced in a study of T cells in narcolepsy (dated by TCRdb to 2016 to 2019). Libraries were constructed by the immunoSEQ multiplex PCR assay. The source is immuneACCESS, and TCRdb retained only in-frame sequences with V and J called. Part of the clones is not carried over; for the studies checked, unresolved V genes explain less than half of this, and the remainder is unexplained. For this sample the table gives about 33,000 clones, of which roughly 80% were detected only once. The ten most abundant clones make up roughly 1.2% of the sample. Material for sequencing was CD45RA- memory CD4+ T cells from PBMCs. Read against the paper, the sample's cell subset or site label means: memory T cells sorted ex vivo from peripheral blood. These receptors originate from a human donor with narcolepsy.

The chain combines TRBV11-3 with TRBJ1-3; D gene uncertain. The V and J ends lost 0 bases and 7 bases respectively, with 7 bases between them. The CDR3 extends over 13 amino acids. Germline CDR1 is SGHNT and CDR2 is YENEEA. The CDR3 reads CASSLDGGNTIYF. DNA for the CDR3: TGTGCCAGCAGCTTAGATGGAGGTAACACCATATATTTT.

This chain connects TRBV28 to TRBJ1-3; a possible D gene is TRBD1 (5 bases). Per the germline V gene, CDR1 is MDHEN and CDR2 is SYDVKM. The CDR3 runs to 16 residues. Deletions cut 6 bases from V and 1 base from J, with 16 bases between. CDR3 protein: CASRSGGSYSGNTIYF. The CDR3 DNA sequence: TGTGCCAGCAGGAGCGGGGGTTCTTATTCTGGAAACACCATATATTTT.

The V and J genes are TRBV28 and TRBJ1-1, with 9 positions matching TRBD1. Per germline, CDR1 MDHEN and CDR2 SYDVKM. The V and J ends lost 6 bases and 1 base, in that order; junction bases with no gene match: 3. The CDR3 extends over 14 amino acids. The CDR3 is CASRLGQGNTEAFF. In DNA form, the CDR3 reads TGTGCCAGCAGACTGGGACAGGGGAACACTGAAGCTTTCTTT.

J is TRBJ2-1 and V is TRBV4-3, with D uncertain. CDR1 is LGHNA and CDR2 is YSLEER in the germline V gene. The CDR3 sequence is 11 residues long. V lost 4 bases to trimming and J lost 6 bases, with 4 bases between them. As DNA, the CDR3 is TGCGCCAGCAGCCTCTCCAATGAGCAGTTCTTC. Amino acids: CASSLSNEQFF.

The chain joins TRBV19 to TRBJ2-3; 7 bases fit TRBD1. V shed 5 bases, J shed 5 bases, and the junction held 7 bases outside the gene matches. From germline, CDR1 is LNHDA and CDR2 SQIVND (reference sequence). The CDR3 is 14 residues long. CDR3 coding DNA: TGTGCCAGTAGTCCTGACAGGGTTGGAGATACGCAGTATTTT. Protein product: CASSPDRVGDTQYF.

Only a few counts were recorded for this clone. Other DNA sequences from this sample encode an identical CDR3 as well. The genes are TRBV5-1 and TRBJ2-3; D is unclear. V lost 0 bases to trimming and J lost 0 bases, with 8 bases between them. The CDR3 sequence is 15 residues long. The germline CDR1 and CDR2 sequences are SGHRS and YFSETQ. CDR3 region: CASSLDGPSTDTQYF. CDR3 coding DNA: TGCGCCAGCAGCTTGGATGGGCCTAGCACAGATACGCAGTATTTT.

Concerning this clone: At one boundary the junction diverges from the germline segment, which might be a read error. The chain is built from TRBV7-7 and TRBJ2-2; D is unresolved. Germline CDR1 SSHAT, CDR2 FNYEAQ (reference sequence). CDR3 length: 13 residues. CDR3 in amino acids: CASSLSVTGELFF. DNA for the CDR3: TGTGCTAGCAGCTTAAGCGTTACCGGGGAGCTGTTTTTT. The variable domain in full, completed from reference TRBV7-7 and TRBJ2-2, reads GAGVSQSPRYKVTKRGQDVTLRCDPISSHATLYWYQQALGQGPEFLTYFNYEAQPDKSGLPSDRFSAERPEGSISTLTIQRTEQRDSAMYRCASSLSVTGELFFGEGSRLTVL.

The chain couples TRBV5-4 to TRBJ1-2, with 10 bases matching TRBD1. The CDR3 consists of 13 residues. V shed 5 bases and J 6 bases; nucleotides not matched to a gene: 4. The germline V gene has CDR1 SGHNT and CDR2 YYREEE (reference sequence). In DNA, the CDR3 is TGTGCCAGCAGACAGGACAGGGGGAATGGCTACACCTTC. This encodes CASRQDRGNGYTF.

This clone was observed a handful of times. The chain carries TRBV11-2 and TRBJ1-5; weak D call: TRBD1 (5 bases). This CDR3 spans 13 amino acids. The V and J ends lost 1 base and 11 bases respectively, with 12 bases between them. The germline gives CDR1 SGHAT, CDR2 FQNNGV. In DNA, the CDR3 is TGTGCCAGCAGCTTAGTAGGGGAGGGAACCCAGCATTTT. Protein: CASSLVGEGTQHF.

The genes are TRBV7-2 and TRBJ2-5; weak D call: TRBD1 (5 bases). The CDR3 extends over 14 amino acids. V lost 4 bases and J lost 5, with 14 bases in between. In germline, CDR1 is SGHTA, CDR2 FQGNSA. CDR3 in amino acids: CASSYRRGRETQYF. The CDR3 region has the DNA TGTGCCAGCAGCTATAGAAGGGGTCGGGAGACCCAGTACTTC.

The chain joins TRBV7-2 to TRBJ1-1; D is unclear. Per germline, CDR1 SGHTA and CDR2 FQGNSA. CDR3 size: 13 residues. The V gene lost 5 bases and the J gene lost 7 bases, with 14 bases spanning the gap. CDR3 amino acids: CASSDRRADEAFF. The CDR3 DNA sequence: TGTGCCAGCAGCGACCGGCGGGCGGATGAAGCTTTCTTT. The full variable domain, completed using reference TRBV7-2 and TRBJ1-1, is GAGVSQSPSNKVTEKGKDVELRCDPISGHTALYWYRQSLGQGLEFLIYFQGNSAPDKSGLPSDRFSAERTGGSVSTLTIQRTQQEDSAVYLCASSDRRADEAFFGQGTRLTVV.

This chain uses TRBV28 with TRBJ1-1; no firm D call. The CDR3 runs to 16 residues. V was pared by 8 bases and J by 6 bases, with 25 bases between. The germline gives CDR1 MDHEN, CDR2 SYDVKM. CDR3 nucleotide sequence: TGTGCCAGCTGCTCCCCGGGCCCCCCAACACTGCCTGAAGCTTTCTTT. It encodes CASCSPGPPTLPEAFF.

The genes are TRBV5-6 and TRBJ1-2; D is perhaps TRBD1 (5 bases). V lost 4 bases and J 0 bases, leaving 13 bases between the germline ends. Germline V gives CDR1 SGHDT, CDR2 YYEEEE. This CDR3 region has 15 residues. CDR3 sequence (DNA): TGTGCCAGCAGCGGGACGGACCCTGCTAACTATGGCTACACCTTC. Amino acid sequence: CASSGTDPANYGYTF.

The gene calls are TRBV11-2 and TRBJ1-2; D possibly corresponds to TRBD1 (6 bases). Germline V gives CDR1 SGHAT, CDR2 FQNNGV. The CDR3 contains 12 residues. V was cut by 4 bases and J by 6 bases, with 9 bases left in between. Here the CDR3 DNA reads TGTGCCAGCAGCTCAGAGGGGGATGGCTACACCTTC. The encoded protein is CASSSEGDGYTF.

The chain combines TRBV11-1 with TRBJ2-5, with D perhaps TRBD1 (6 bases). The CDR3 is made up of 14 amino acids. The germline V gene has CDR1 SGHAT and CDR2 FQDESV (reference sequence). V lost 5 bases to trimming and J lost 8 bases, with 18 bases between them. CDR3 DNA sequence: TGTGCCAGCAGCCCCCGGGCAGGGGCAGAAACCCAGTACTTC. Encoded protein: CASSPRAGAETQYF.

The chain uses TRBV11-1 and TRBJ1-2; D gene unclear. Trimming cost V 6 bases and J 1 base, with 9 bases left between them. The CDR3 has 13 residues. CDR1 and CDR2 from the germline V gene are SGHAT and FQDESV (reference sequence). For the CDR3, the DNA is TGTGCCAGCAGTCTCAGCGATAACTATGGCTACACCTTC. Translated: CASSLSDNYGYTF.

The count of this clone is one. V gene TRBV10-2 combines with J gene TRBJ2-2; no reliable D call. The CDR3 has 15 residues. The V gene's germline CDR1 is WSHSY and CDR2 SAAADI. Between the trimmed V and J ends, which lost 6 bases and 0 bases, there was a span of 11 bases. This chain's CDR3 is CASRRGASNTGELFF. CDR3 bases: TGCGCCAGCAGACGTGGAGCGTCGAACACCGGGGAGCTGTTTTTT.

The CDR3 loop reads CASSQGTSGGAFYNEQFF. Here the CDR3 DNA reads TGCGCCAGCAGCCAAGGGACTAGCGGGGGGGCGTTCTACAATGAGCAGTTCTTC. The V call is TRBV4-3, the J call TRBJ2-1; 15 nucleotides match TRBD2. Germline assignment: CDR1 LGHNA and CDR2 YSLEER. The CDR3 has 18 residues. V shed 1 base and J 3 bases; nucleotides not matched to a gene: 4.